This T cell receptor beta chain was sequenced in a study of vaccination effects on CD4 cells after COVID-19. Overall study: Either the BNT162b2 or mRNA-1273 vaccine was given to participants in two doses.

Study conclusions and caveats: Convalescent patients were few in the study, and early post-infection timepoints were absent.

Under the ViraFEST assay, PBMC were stimulated with viral peptide pools so that antigen-specific CD4+ T cells expanded. Sequencing was performed afterwards. An approximately 10-day culture period preceded the isolation of CD4+ T cells. Testing of the vaccine recipients showed negative nucleocapsid antibodies and no prior SARS-CoV-2 infection. Peptides at around 9.9 ug/ml and IL-2 at 9 to 10 IU/ml were added to 1.5 million to 2 million PBMC per well. In the cultures, half the medium was exchanged for IL-2 medium on days 3 and 7. The V gene's germline CDR1 is SEHNR and CDR2 FQNEAQ (reference sequence). This CDR3 is 14 amino acids long. V was shortened by 1 base and J by 5 bases, with 11 bases between the two germline ends. Sequencing was performed with immunoSEQ multiplex PCR; in TCRdb, only in-frame clones are kept and a portion is missing. The table has tens of thousands of clones, roughly 73% seen once.

This clone appeared a few times. No antigen is known for it. This rearrangement joins TRBV7-9 to TRBJ1-1; no clear D. The sequences come from CD4+ T cells from PBMCs cultured with HCoV-OC43 spike peptides, collected before COVID-19 vaccination. Subset: HCoV-OC43 spike overlapping peptide pool stimulation. The TCR sequence derives from a human donor who received a COVID-19 vaccine. The CDR3 region is CASSLDASDTEAFF. The CDR3 nucleotides read TGTGCCAGCAGCTTAGATGCCTCAGATACTGAAGCTTTCTTT.